This TCR beta chain was profiled in a study of shared clonotypes between healthy human individuals. In the source study's methods: Filtering differed for immunoSEQ, which gave only junction sequences without quality scores. Sequencing was performed with immunoSEQ multiplex PCR; in TCRdb, only in-frame clones are kept and a portion is missing. V, J and clone size were drawn from that table, and D and trimming were deduced from the DNA. The data contain fewer than 400,000 clones, roughly 70% of them singletons. Worth noting for this clone: Its target is not known. The germline gene is not matched at one end of the junction; a read error may be the cause.

Findings and caveats of the study: Around 5% was the fraction of naive CD4 clonotypes found shared across four donors.

The CDR3 contains 12 residues. The germline gives CDR1 GTSNPN, CDR2 SVGIG (reference sequence). The clonotype comes from a young man in good health. The sequencing input was memory CD4+ T cells sorted from blood. Subset: CD45RA-negative fraction. The V and J genes are TRBV30 and TRBJ2-2; TRBD2 might be the D (6 bases). DNA of the CDR3: TGCGTTGGGGGGAGACGCACCGGGGAGCTGTTTTTT. This sequence encodes CVGGRRTGELFF.